This TCR beta chain appears in the sequencing data of a study of regulatory T cells in long-lasting Graves disease. Study-level information: Less than 3 months of antithyroid drugs had been taken by newly diagnosed Graves' patients.

In this sample, this clonotype turned up many times. For TCR beta, libraries came from iRepertoire HTBI primers and Arm-PCR of CDR3 regions. TCRdb reprocessed the multiplex PCR reads via MiXCR and lists one record per CDR3 protein. This table has roughly 260,000 distinct CDR3 sequences, about 20% appearing once. The time point is: newly diagnosed GD, antithyroid drugs for less than 3 months. The authors made the TCR library using RNA they extracted from PBMCs. The ends lost 5 bases at V and 7 bases at J; junction bases unmatched: 5. This CDR3 has 15 amino acids. Germline V gives CDR1 LGHDT, CDR2 YNNKEL (reference sequence). Separately, the same data were catalogued under a study of T cells in Graves' hyperthyroidism and ophthalmopathy.

Specimen: peripheral blood mononuclear cells (PBMCs), collected at new diagnosis, from a patient treated with antithyroid drugs. V is TRBV3-1 and J is TRBJ2-5, with TRBD2 identical over 15 bases. The TCR was taken from a woman in her 30s with Graves disease. CDR3 nucleotides: TGTGCCAGCAGCGAGGGGACTAGCGGGGGGAGGACCCAGTACTTC. It encodes CASSEGTSGGRTQYF.